These T cell receptor beta chains were read from a single sample in a study of vaccination and CD4 T cells after COVID-19. The antigens these receptors bind are not known. A single record per CDR3 protein comes from TCRdb applying MiXCR to the PCR reads. Of over 10,000 distinct CDR3 sequences in the sample, approximately 79% were seen once. The sequenced sample consisted of CD4+ T cells from blood, cultured in vitro. The receptors come from a human donor who had recovered from COVID-19. Each CDR3 is given with its conserved first and last residue. Fields, in order: V gene, J gene, clone size, D gene, CDR3 DNA, CDR3 protein. The D gene is left open where the match is weak. Not every row has a clone size; where given, it reads once, few, many or a size class.

TRBV20-1	TRBJ1-4	NA	TRBD1	TGCAGTGCTCGAGCAGGGGGTTCCGGTGAAAAACTGTTTTTT	CSARAGGSGEKLFF
TRBV10-3	TRBJ2-3	NA	NA	TGTGCCACCCGGGACGGAAGCACAGATACGCAGTATTTT	CATRDGSTDTQYF
TRBV7-2	TRBJ2-7	few	TRBD2	TGTGCCAGCAGCTTAGCGGGTACTAGCGGGAGGGCCTACGAGCAGTACTTC	CASSLAGTSGRAYEQYF
TRBV24-1	TRBJ2-5	NA	NA	TGTGCCACCAGTGAGGGGGGAGTAGAGACCCAGTACTTC	CATSEGGVETQYF
TRBV6-2/TRBV6-3	TRBJ2-3	NA	NA	TGTGCCAGCATGCGGGGCCACACAGATACGCAGTATTTT	CASMRGHTDTQYF
TRBV30	TRBJ1-6	NA	NA	TGTGCCGCCCCGGTGGGGGGTAGGTCACCCCTCCACTTT	CAAPVGGRSPLHF
TRBV6-1	TRBJ2-5	NA	NA	TGTGCCAGCACCCCCCGACGTGAGACCCAGTACTTC	CASTPRRETQYF
TRBV28	TRBJ1-5	few	TRBD1	TGTGCCAGCAGGACAGGGTACTGGGGCAATCAGCCCCAGCATTTT	CASRTGYWGNQPQHF
TRBV5-4	TRBJ2-5	NA	NA	TGTGCCAGCAGCACTCAGGGACAAGAGACCCAGTACTTC	CASSTQGQETQYF
TRBV9	TRBJ1-2	NA	NA	TGTGCCAGCAGCTCCCCGTGGGCAGATGGCTACACCTTC	CASSSPWADGYTF
TRBV29-1	TRBJ2-3	NA	NA	TGCAGCGTTGAACCCCAGGGCACAGATACGCAGTATTTT	CSVEPQGTDTQYF
TRBV6-5	TRBJ1-5	few	NA	TGTGCCAGCAGTTACGATCGCGCTCAGCCCCAGCATTTT	CASSYDRAQPQHF
TRBV30	TRBJ1-2	NA	TRBD1	TGTGCCTGGAGTGTAAGATCCCAGGGGGCCCTTGGTGGCTACACCTTC	CAWSVRSQGALGGYTF
TRBV7-2	TRBJ2-3	NA	NA	TGTGCCAGCAGCTTATGGGAGGGGGCGGGCAATATAGATACGCAGTATTTT	CASSLWEGAGNIDTQYF
TRBV7-9	TRBJ2-3	NA	NA	TGTGCCAGCAGCCTACCAGGGGCCTACACAGATACGCAGTATTTT	CASSLPGAYTDTQYF
TRBV10-3	TRBJ1-5	NA	NA	TGTGCCATCAGTGAAAGGGGAGGCCAGCCCCAGCATTTT	CAISERGGQPQHF
TRBV19	TRBJ1-6	NA	TRBD1	TGTGCCAGTAGTGTCGCTCCGGGACAGGGAACTTCACCCCTCCACTTT	CASSVAPGQGTSPLHF
TRBV5-4	TRBJ2-7	NA	TRBD1	TGTGCCAGCAGCGGACGGGACAGCTACGAGCAGTACTTC	CASSGRDSYEQYF
TRBV19	TRBJ2-4	NA	NA	TGTGCCAGAAGGCACGGGATAAACATTCAGTACTTC	CARRHGINIQYF
TRBV6-1	TRBJ1-2	NA	NA	TGTGCCAGCAGCCCCACAGGGCCCGGTAGTGGCTACACCTTC	CASSPTGPGSGYTF
TRBV20-1	TRBJ1-5	NA	TRBD1	TGCAGTGCGCCCGGGACAGGGAATCGGCCCCAGCATTTT	CSAPGTGNRPQHF
TRBV20-1	TRBJ2-3	NA	TRBD2	TGCAGTACGAGACTAGCGGCACGCACAGATACGCAGTATTTT	CSTRLAARTDTQYF
TRBV7-9	TRBJ2-7	NA	NA	TGTGCCAGCAGCTTTAGAGAATACGAGCAGTACTTC	CASSFREYEQYF
TRBV24-1	TRBJ2-3	NA	NA	TGTGCCACCTCCAGGGGACCACAAAACACAGATACGCAGTATTTT	CATSRGPQNTDTQYF
TRBV27	TRBJ2-7	few	NA	TGTGCCAGCAGCACACAGAGGGTTCCCTACGAGCAGTACTTC	CASSTQRVPYEQYF
TRBV11-2	TRBJ1-1	NA	NA	TGTGCCAGCAGCTCACGACGGGGGTCCACTGAAGCTTTCTTT	CASSSRRGSTEAFF
TRBV20-1	TRBJ2-7	few	NA	TGCAGTGCTAGAGCCCGTCACTACGAGCAGTACTTC	CSARARHYEQYF
TRBV20-1	TRBJ2-5	NA	NA	TGCAGTGCCCTTGGACACCAAGAGACCCAGTACTTC	CSALGHQETQYF
TRBV7-2	TRBJ1-2	large	NA	TGTGCCAGCAGCTTAGGGGCAGGTGTAGGATATGGCTACACCTTC	CASSLGAGVGYGYTF
TRBV28	TRBJ1-1	NA	NA	TGTGCCAGCAGCTTAGCAGGGCAGGACACTGAAGCTTTCTTT	CASSLAGQDTEAFF
TRBV19	TRBJ2-5	NA	NA	TGTGCCAGTAGTATGGGTGCCCGGGGGGAGACCCAGTACTTC	CASSMGARGETQYF
TRBV28	TRBJ2-7	NA	NA	TGTGCCAGCAGATCCGTGGGGCTCGAGCAGTACTTC	CASRSVGLEQYF
TRBV28	TRBJ1-5	NA	NA	TGTGCCAGCAGTCCGACCGGGCTCCGCGATGGCAATCAGCCCCAGCATTTT	CASSPTGLRDGNQPQHF
TRBV21-1	TRBJ1-6	NA	NA	TGTGCCAGCAGTCGTAAGGGGTATAATTCACCCCTCCACTTT	CASSRKGYNSPLHF
TRBV11-2	TRBJ2-7	NA	NA	TGTGCCAGCAGCTTAGGGGCCTGGGGCTACGAGCAGTACTTC	CASSLGAWGYEQYF
TRBV20-1	TRBJ2-7	once	NA	TGCAGTGCGAAATCCTCCGGGACTGTTTCGTACGAGCAGTACTTC	CSAKSSGTVSYEQYF
TRBV6-2/TRBV6-3	TRBJ1-5	NA	NA	TGTGCCAGCCACAGGGTCTATAGCAATCAGCCCCAGCATTTT	CASHRVYSNQPQHF
TRBV20-1	TRBJ1-1	few	NA	TGCAGTGCTAGGTATGGGGGGATTCCTGAAGCTTTCTTT	CSARYGGIPEAFF
TRBV5-4	TRBJ2-7	NA	TRBD2	TGTGCCAGCAGTTCTGGACTAGCGGGGGGCTGCGAGCAGTACTTC	CASSSGLAGGCEQYF
TRBV19	TRBJ1-2	few	NA	TGTGCCAGTATAGGAACCCGGGGGACTCTCAACTATGGCTACACCTTC	CASIGTRGTLNYGYTF
TRBV24-1	TRBJ1-6	NA	NA	TGTGCCACCAGTGATTTGGACCGGCCGGACCATAATTCACCCCTCCACTTT	CATSDLDRPDHNSPLHF
TRBV7-2	TRBJ1-2	once	NA	TGTGCCAGCAGCACTTCTAACTATGGCTACACCTTC	CASSTSNYGYTF
TRBV5-6	TRBJ1-6	NA	NA	TGTGCCAGCAGCTTGCGGCCCAATCTCGGTTCACCCCTCCACTTT	CASSLRPNLGSPLHF
TRBV7-9	TRBJ2-7	NA	NA	TGTGCCAGCAGCTTAGCTGGGAATTCCTACGAGCAGTACTTC	CASSLAGNSYEQYF
TRBV2	TRBJ2-5	NA	TRBD2	TGTGCCAGCAGGGGAACACTAGCGAGAGAGACCCAGTACTTC	CASRGTLARETQYF
TRBV6-1	TRBJ2-7	NA	NA	TGTGCCAGCAGTGAAGGGCCCAGATCCTACGAGCAGTACTTC	CASSEGPRSYEQYF
TRBV19	TRBJ2-5	NA	NA	TGTGCCAGTAGTATAGGGGACACCTCCCAAGAGACCCAGTACTTC	CASSIGDTSQETQYF
TRBV6-2/TRBV6-3	TRBJ1-1	NA	NA	TGTGCCAGCAGTTACTTACACCTGAACACTGAAGCTTTCTTT	CASSYLHLNTEAFF
TRBV29-1	TRBJ1-5	NA	NA	TGCAGCGTTGAACAAGGCAATCAGCCCCAGCATTTT	CSVEQGNQPQHF
TRBV7-2	TRBJ1-6	NA	NA	TGTGCCAGCAGCTTAGGCCGACAGGTTGGGGATTCACCCCTCCACTTT	CASSLGRQVGDSPLHF
TRBV6-5	TRBJ2-3	NA	NA	TGTGCCAGCAGTTACGGGCATACGCAGTATTTT	CASSYGHTQYF
TRBV24-1	TRBJ1-1	NA	NA	TGTGCCACCAGTGAGGCGGGGAACACTGAAGCTTTCTTT	CATSEAGNTEAFF
TRBV20-1	TRBJ2-2	NA	NA	TGCAGTGCTGCCCTAGTATCTGGCACCGGGGAGCTGTTTTTT	CSAALVSGTGELFF